These 14 T cell receptor beta chains came from one sample sequenced in a study of blood T cell repertoires in COVID-19. Using immunoSEQ multiplex PCR, the repertoire was profiled, and TCRdb retains in-frame clones only, with some absent. The sample lists 150,000 to 200,000 clones, more than 75% occurring once. The sample taken for sequencing was PBMCs or T cells enriched from blood (not recorded which). These receptors all come from a woman aged 30 to 39 who had recovered from COVID-19.

This chain links TRBV3-1 (or the pseudogene TRBV3-2) with TRBJ2-2, with TRBD2 as a possible D gene (6 bases). V lost 1 base, J lost 1 base, and 13 bases lay in between. The germline gives CDR1 LGHDT, CDR2 YNNKEL (reference sequence). The CDR3 extends over 17 amino acids. The CDR3 reads CASSQGTSGWNTGELFF. For the CDR3, the DNA is TGTGCCAGCAGCCAAGGGACCAGCGGGTGGAACACCGGGGAGCTGTTTTTT.

This clone was seen only a few times. The genes are TRBV4-1 and TRBJ2-1; 7 bases map to TRBD2. The CDR3 covers 15 residues. The ends lost 2 bases at V and 5 bases at J; junction bases unmatched: 6. Germline V gene sequence: CDR1 MGHRA, CDR2 YSYEKL. DNA for the CDR3: TGCGCCAGCAGCCAAACCGGGACTAACAACAATGAGCAGTTCTTC. Translation: CASSQTGTNNNEQFF.

V gene TRBV7-2 combines with J gene TRBJ1-5, with D possibly TRBD1 on 5 matching bases. CDR1 and CDR2 (germline): SGHTA, FQGNSA. This CDR3 is 13 amino acids long. Trimming took 6 bases from V and 3 from J, leaving 9 bases between them. CDR3 amino acids: CASSPDNNQPQHF. In DNA form, the CDR3 reads TGTGCCAGCAGTCCGGACAACAATCAGCCCCAGCATTTT.

This rearrangement joins TRBV19 to TRBJ2-7, with TRBD1 matching 9 bases. The V segment lost 5 bases and the J segment 7 bases; nucleotides outside the gene matches: 12. Germline V gives CDR1 LNHDA, CDR2 SQIVND (reference sequence). CDR3 length: 15 amino acids. CDR3 nucleotides: TGTGCCAGTAGTCTGCACAGGGGGCGTCAGTGGGAGCAGTACTTC. Amino acids: CASSLHRGRQWEQYF.

The CDR3 DNA reads TGTGCCAGCAGCTCACAGGGGGCCGGCACTGAAGCTTTCTTT. It yields the protein CASSSQGAGTEAFF. V is TRBV7-2 and J is TRBJ1-1; 9 bases are a match to TRBD1. The CDR3 length is 14 residues. Losses at the gene ends were 4 bases for V and 4 bases for J; bases not matched to a gene: 4. Germline CDR1 and CDR2: SGHTA and FQGNSA.

This chain joins TRBV19 and TRBJ2-2, with 10 bases fitting TRBD2. Germline assignment: CDR1 LNHDA and CDR2 SQIVND (reference sequence). The length of the CDR3 is 18 residues. V dropped 1 base and J dropped 4; count of bases not matched to a gene: 9. Here the CDR3 DNA reads TGTGCCAGTAGTATAGGTCGGGCTAGCGGGAGTGTCACCGGGGAGCTGTTTTTT. It translates to CASSIGRASGSVTGELFF. The entire variable domain, with the rest obtained from reference TRBV19 and TRBJ2-2, is as follows: DGGITQSPKYLFRKEGQNVTLSCEQNLNHDAMYWYRQDPGQGLRLIYYSQIVNDFQKGDIAEGYSVSREKKESFPLTVTSAQKNPTAFYLCASSIGRASGSVTGELFFGEGSRLTVL.

The chain joins TRBV29-1 to TRBJ1-2; 8 bases are shared with TRBD1. This CDR3 spans 14 amino acids. J lost 8 bases, V lost 3 bases, and 11 bases had no gene match. CDR1 and CDR2 (germline): SQVTM, ANQGSEA. The CDR3 reads CSVDFSDRDGGYTF. The CDR3 nucleotides are TGCAGCGTTGATTTCTCGGACAGGGATGGCGGCTACACCTTC.

The chain employs TRBV28 and TRBJ2-3; 9 bases match TRBD2. V gave up 4 bases and J gave up 4 bases; unmatched junction bases: 12. Germline CDR1 reads MDHEN; CDR2 reads SYDVKM. The CDR3 totals 17 residues. CDR3 DNA sequence: TGTGCCAGCAGTTCCCTGGCGGGAGGGCCGGTCCCAGATACGCAGTATTTT. Translating gives CASSSLAGGPVPDTQYF.

This rearrangement joins TRBV6-5 to TRBJ2-1, with TRBD2 matching 8 bases. Germline CDR1 reads MNHEY; CDR2 reads SVGAGI. The trim removed 10 bases at V and 0 bases at J, leaving 8 bases unmatched. This CDR3 is 15 amino acids long. The CDR3 sequence is CATVKLAVSYNEQFF. Written as DNA, the CDR3 is TGTGCCACCGTGAAACTAGCGGTCTCCTACAATGAGCAGTTCTTC.

In its sample, this clone was seen once. V usage is TRBV2 and J usage is TRBJ2-1, with TRBD1 matching 9 bases. After removal of 2 bases from V and 3 bases from J, the junction contained 2 bases not matched to a gene. The CDR3 is made up of 15 amino acids. Germline assignment: CDR1 SNHLY and CDR2 FYNNEI. The DNA for the CDR3 is TGTGCCAGCAGTGAACAGGGACAGGGCTACAATGAGCAGTTCTTC. Translation gives CASSEQGQGYNEQFF. The entire variable domain, with the rest obtained from reference TRBV2 and TRBJ2-1, is as follows: EPEVTQTPSHQVTQMGQEVILRCVPISNHLYFYWYRQILGQKVEFLVSFYNNEISEKSEIFDDQFSVERPDGSNFTLKIRSTKLEDSAMYFCASSEQGQGYNEQFFGPGTRLTVL.

The chain joins TRBV5-5 to TRBJ2-7; tentatively, D is TRBD2 (5 bases). This CDR3 comprises 13 residues. Trimming removed 5 bases at V and 3 bases at J, with 12 bases between. Germline-derived CDR1 and CDR2 are SGHKS and YYEKEE (reference sequence). The CDR3 is CASSTSPNYEQYF. The CDR3 DNA reads TGTGCCAGCAGTACTAGTCCCAACTACGAGCAGTACTTC.

With regard to this clone: Other DNA sequences in the sample encode the same CDR3. The rearrangement uses TRBV11-3 and TRBJ2-7; TRBD1 matches 7 bases. The CDR3 extends over 13 amino acids. Germline values: CDR1 SGHNT, CDR2 YENEEA. V shed 5 bases and J 2 bases; nucleotides not matched to a gene: 3. CDR3 protein: CASSTGQTYEQYF. The CDR3 DNA sequence: TGTGCCAGCAGCACGGGACAGACCTACGAGCAGTACTTC. Complete variable domain (other parts from reference TRBV11-3 and TRBJ2-7): EAGVVQSPRYKIIEKKQPVAFWCNPISGHNTLYWYLQNLGQGPELLIRYENEEAVDDSQLPKDRFSAERLKGVDSTLKIQPAELGDSAVYLCASSTGQTYEQYFGPGTRLTVT.

This clone was recorded a few times. The chain joins TRBV6-5 to TRBJ2-2; TRBD1 is a possible D gene (5 bases). This CDR3 has 16 residues. Trimming pared 3 bases from V and 1 base from J, leaving 12 bases between. Germline loops: CDR1 MNHEY, CDR2 SVGAGI. The DNA for the CDR3 is TGTGCCAGCAGTTATCAAAGACAGCTGAACACCGGGGAGCTGTTTTTT. Translated: CASSYQRQLNTGELFF.

The chain combines TRBV5-4 with TRBJ1-2, with no clear D. The CDR3 has 13 residues. Trimming removed 2 bases at V and 5 bases at J, with 10 bases between. Germline V gives CDR1 SGHNT, CDR2 YYREEE (reference sequence). CDR3 coding DNA: TGTGCCAGCAGCTTAGCACAGCTATATGGCTACACCTTC. This sequence encodes CASSLAQLYGYTF.